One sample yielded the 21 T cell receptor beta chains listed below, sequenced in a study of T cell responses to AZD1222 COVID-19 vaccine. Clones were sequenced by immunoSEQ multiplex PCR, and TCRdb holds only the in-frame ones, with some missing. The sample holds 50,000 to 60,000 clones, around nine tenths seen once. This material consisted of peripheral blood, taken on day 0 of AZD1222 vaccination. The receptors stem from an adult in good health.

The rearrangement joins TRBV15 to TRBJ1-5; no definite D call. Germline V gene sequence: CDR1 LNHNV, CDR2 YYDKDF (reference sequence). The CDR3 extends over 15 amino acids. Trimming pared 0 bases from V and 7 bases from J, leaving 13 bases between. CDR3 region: CATSRDPPIGQPQHF. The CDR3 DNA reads TGTGCCACCAGCAGAGATCCACCTATAGGGCAGCCCCAGCATTTT.

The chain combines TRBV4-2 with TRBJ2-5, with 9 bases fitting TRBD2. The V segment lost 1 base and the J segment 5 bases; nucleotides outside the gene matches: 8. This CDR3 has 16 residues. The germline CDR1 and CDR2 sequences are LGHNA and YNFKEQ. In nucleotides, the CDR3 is TGTGCCAGCAGCCAAGTCGTAGCGGGAGCTGGGGAGACCCAGTACTTC. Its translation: CASSQVVAGAGETQYF.

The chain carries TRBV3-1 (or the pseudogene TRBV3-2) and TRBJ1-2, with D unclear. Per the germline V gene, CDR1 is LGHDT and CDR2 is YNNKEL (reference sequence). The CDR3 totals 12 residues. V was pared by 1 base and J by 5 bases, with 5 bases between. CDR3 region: CASSQVGYGYTF. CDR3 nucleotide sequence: TGTGCCAGCAGCCAAGTTGGTTATGGCTACACCTTC.

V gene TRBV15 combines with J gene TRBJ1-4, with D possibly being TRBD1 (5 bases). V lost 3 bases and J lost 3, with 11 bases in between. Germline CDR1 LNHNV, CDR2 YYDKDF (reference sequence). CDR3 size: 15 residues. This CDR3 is CATSRTGTSNEKLFF. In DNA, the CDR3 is TGTGCCACCAGCAGGACCGGGACTTCTAATGAAAAACTGTTTTTT.

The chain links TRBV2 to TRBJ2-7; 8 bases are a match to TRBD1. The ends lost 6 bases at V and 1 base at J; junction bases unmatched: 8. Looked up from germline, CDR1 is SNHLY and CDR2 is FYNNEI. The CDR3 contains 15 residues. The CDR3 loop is CASRRQGTLSYEQYF. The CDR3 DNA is TGTGCCAGCAGACGACAGGGGACCCTATCCTACGAGCAGTACTTC.

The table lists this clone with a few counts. In DNA, the CDR3 is TGTGCCAGCAGCTCATCGGGTGGAGATTATACGCAGTATTTT. Translation gives CASSSSGGDYTQYF. The rearrangement uses TRBV21-1 and TRBJ2-3; the table names TRBD2, a call not compared with the DNA. TRBV21-1 is annotated as a pseudogene. This CDR3 has 14 residues.

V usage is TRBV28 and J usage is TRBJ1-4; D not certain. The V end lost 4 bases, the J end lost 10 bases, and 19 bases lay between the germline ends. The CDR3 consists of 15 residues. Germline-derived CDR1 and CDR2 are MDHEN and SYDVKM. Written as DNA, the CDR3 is TGTGCCAGCAGTTACCCGGGTGCTACCGAGGGAAAACTGTTTTTT. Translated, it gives CASSYPGATEGKLFF.

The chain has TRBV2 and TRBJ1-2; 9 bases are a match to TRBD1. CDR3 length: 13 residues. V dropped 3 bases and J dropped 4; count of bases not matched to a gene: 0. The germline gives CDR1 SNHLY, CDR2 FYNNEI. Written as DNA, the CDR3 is TGTGCCAGCAGTGAGGGACAGGGCTATGGCTACACCTTC. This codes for CASSEGQGYGYTF.

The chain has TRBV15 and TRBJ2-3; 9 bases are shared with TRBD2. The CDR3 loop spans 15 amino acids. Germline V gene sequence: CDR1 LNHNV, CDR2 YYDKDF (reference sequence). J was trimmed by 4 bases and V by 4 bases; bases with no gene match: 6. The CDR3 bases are TGTGCCACCAGCAAGGGCGGGAGGGCCCCAGATACGCAGTATTTT. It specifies CATSKGGRAPDTQYF.

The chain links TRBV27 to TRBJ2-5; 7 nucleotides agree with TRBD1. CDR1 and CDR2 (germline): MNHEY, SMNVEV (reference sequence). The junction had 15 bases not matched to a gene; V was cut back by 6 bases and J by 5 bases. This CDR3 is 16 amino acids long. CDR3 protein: CASRKQTGTVFETQYF. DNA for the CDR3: TGTGCCAGCAGGAAACAGACCGGGACAGTTTTCGAGACCCAGTACTTC.

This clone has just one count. CDR3 bases: TGTGCCAGCAGCCTGGACGGGCAATCTGGAAACACCATATATTTT. It codes for CASSLDGQSGNTIYF. J is TRBJ1-3 and V is TRBV6-5, with D uncertain. There are 15 residues in the CDR3. Per the germline V gene, CDR1 is MNHEY and CDR2 is SVGAGI. The ends were cut back, 6 bases at V and 1 base at J, with 13 bases in the middle.

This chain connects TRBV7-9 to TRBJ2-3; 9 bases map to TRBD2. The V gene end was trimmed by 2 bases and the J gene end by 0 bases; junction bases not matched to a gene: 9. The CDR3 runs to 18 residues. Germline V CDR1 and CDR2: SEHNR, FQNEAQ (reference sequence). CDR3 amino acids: CASSLPTSGVSSTDTQYF. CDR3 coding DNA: TGTGCCAGCAGCTTACCGACTAGCGGAGTATCTAGCACAGATACGCAGTATTTT.

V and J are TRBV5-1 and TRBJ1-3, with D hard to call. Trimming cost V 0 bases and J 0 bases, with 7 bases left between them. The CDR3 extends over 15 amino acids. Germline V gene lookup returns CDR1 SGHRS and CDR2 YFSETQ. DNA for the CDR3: TGCGCCAGCAGCTTGGACGGAGCCTCTGGAAACACCATATATTTT. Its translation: CASSLDGASGNTIYF.

The CDR3 protein is CATSDFLGAGDNEQFF. The CDR3 DNA sequence: TGTGCCACCAGTGATTTTTTGGGGGCCGGGGACAATGAGCAGTTCTTC. The chain has TRBV24-1 and TRBJ2-1, with D possibly being TRBD1 (6 bases). The CDR3 covers 16 residues. Germline V gives CDR1 KGHDR, CDR2 SFDVKD. V was clipped by 1 base and J by 5 bases, with 14 bases between them.

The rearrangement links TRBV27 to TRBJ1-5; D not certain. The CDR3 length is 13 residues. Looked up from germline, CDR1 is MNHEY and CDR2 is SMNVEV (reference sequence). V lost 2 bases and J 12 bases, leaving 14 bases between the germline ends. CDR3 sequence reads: CASSLRPTTIQHF. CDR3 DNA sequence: TGTGCCAGCAGTTTAAGACCCACTACGATCCAGCATTTT.

CDR3 sequence: CASSFPPGQVDEQYF. The CDR3 DNA sequence: TGTGCCAGCAGTTTTCCGCCGGGACAAGTGGACGAGCAGTACTTC. This chain connects TRBV6-5 to TRBJ2-7, with a weak D call TRBD1 (6 bases). The germline V gene has CDR1 MNHEY and CDR2 SVGAGI. V was cut by 4 bases and J by 5 bases, with 18 bases left in between. The CDR3 loop spans 15 amino acids.

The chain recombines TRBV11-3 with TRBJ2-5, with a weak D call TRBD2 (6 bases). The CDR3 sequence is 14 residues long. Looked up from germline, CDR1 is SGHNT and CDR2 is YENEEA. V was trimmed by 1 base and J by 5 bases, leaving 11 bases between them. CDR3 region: CASSLAGSGETQYF. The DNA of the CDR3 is TGTGCCAGCAGCTTAGCCGGGAGCGGGGAGACCCAGTACTTC.

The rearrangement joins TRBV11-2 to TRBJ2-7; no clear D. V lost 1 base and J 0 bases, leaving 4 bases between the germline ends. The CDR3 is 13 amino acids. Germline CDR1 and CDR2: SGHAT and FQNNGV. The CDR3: CASSLGNSYEQYF. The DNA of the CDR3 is TGTGCCAGCAGCTTAGGAAACTCCTACGAGCAGTACTTC.

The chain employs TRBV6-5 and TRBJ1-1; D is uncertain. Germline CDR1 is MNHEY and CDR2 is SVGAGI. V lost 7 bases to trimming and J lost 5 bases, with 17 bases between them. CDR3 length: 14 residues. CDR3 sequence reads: CASTTGREGTEAFF. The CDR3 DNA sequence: TGTGCCAGCACCACCGGAAGGGAAGGGACTGAAGCTTTCTTT.

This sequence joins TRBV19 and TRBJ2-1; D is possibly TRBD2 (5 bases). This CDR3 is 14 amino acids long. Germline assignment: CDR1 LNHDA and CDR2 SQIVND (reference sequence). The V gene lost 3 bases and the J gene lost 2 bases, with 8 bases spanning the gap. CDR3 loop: CASSIRLPYNEQFF. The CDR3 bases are TGTGCCAGTAGTATCAGACTACCCTACAATGAGCAGTTCTTC.

The CDR3 nucleotides are TGTGCCAGCAGCCCCGGGGCCCAGGGGACTGAAGCTTTCTTT. Its protein is CASSPGAQGTEAFF. The V call is TRBV7-2, the J call TRBJ1-1, with D tentatively TRBD1 (6 bases). Germline assignment: CDR1 SGHTA and CDR2 FQGNSA. The CDR3 is 14 residues long. V lost 5 bases and J lost 5, with 15 bases in between.